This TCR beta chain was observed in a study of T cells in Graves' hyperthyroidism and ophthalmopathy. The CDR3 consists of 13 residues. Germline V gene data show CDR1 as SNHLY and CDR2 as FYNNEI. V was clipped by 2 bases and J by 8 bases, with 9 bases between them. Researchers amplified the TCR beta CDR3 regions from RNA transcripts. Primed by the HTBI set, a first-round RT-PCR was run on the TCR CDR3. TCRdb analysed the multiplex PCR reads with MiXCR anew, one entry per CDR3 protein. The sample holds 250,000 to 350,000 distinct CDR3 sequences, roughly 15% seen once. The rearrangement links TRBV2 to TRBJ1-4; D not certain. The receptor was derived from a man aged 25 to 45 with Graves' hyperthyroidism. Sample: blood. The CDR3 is CASSESGREKLFF. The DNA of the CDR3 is TGTGCCAGCAGTGAATCGGGGAGGGAAAAACTGTTTTTT.